This T cell receptor (beta chain) was recorded in a study of a mutant IDH1 vaccine in newly diagnosed glioma. Background on the study: Treated patients comprised around 60% males and approximately 38% females, mean age roughly 37 years.

Time point here: week 35, safety follow-up. Every vaccination contained 300 ug of the mutant IDH1 20-mer peptide and was paired with topical imiquimod. Produced via immunoSEQ multiplex PCR; TCRdb's table is partial and in-frame only. The table lists fewer than 70,000 clones, roughly 86% of them singletons. CDR3 length equals 17 residues. Germline CDR1 reads MDHEN; CDR2 reads SYDVKM. V trimming: 4 bases; J trimming: 0 bases; junction bases outside the gene matches: 12. About this clone itself: Antigen: not known.

The sequencing here drew on PBMCs, taken from a glioma patient whose treatment included an IDH1 peptide vaccine. The receptor was isolated from a man aged 25 to 40 with glioma. This chain connects TRBV28 to TRBJ2-7; 7 nucleotides agree with TRBD1. CDR3 in amino acids: CASSYAKPQGSSYEQYF. CDR3 in DNA: TGTGCCAGCAGTTACGCCAAGCCACAGGGGAGCTCCTACGAGCAGTACTTC.